A single sample is the source of the 18 T cell receptor beta chains below, sequenced in a study of cytomegalovirus exposure and HLA in healthy donors. Only in-frame clones appear in the TCRdb table, and some are missing; sequencing was by immunoSEQ multiplex PCR. The data hold a few hundred thousand clones, with roughly 88% observed a single time. The sequencing input was PBMCs. The origin of the receptors is a woman in her thirties in good health and CMV-seropositive.

This rearrangement joins TRBV29-1 to TRBJ2-7; D possibly corresponds to TRBD1 (6 bases). The germline V and J ends were trimmed by 6 bases and 2 bases, with 11 bases remaining between them. From germline, CDR1 is SQVTM and CDR2 ANQGSEA. This CDR3 is 12 amino acids long. This CDR3 is CSVGTPTYEQYF. DNA for the CDR3: TGCAGCGTAGGGACACCGACCTACGAGCAGTACTTC.

A single count supports this clone. The chain carries TRBV5-1 and TRBJ2-1, with 10 bases fitting TRBD2. The CDR3 loop spans 14 amino acids. Germline CDR1 reads SGHRS; CDR2 reads YFSETQ. V lost 2 bases and J lost 7; bases outside the gene matches: 3. The CDR3 loop is CASSFASGSNEQFF. Written as DNA, the CDR3 is TGCGCCAGCAGCTTCGCTAGCGGGAGTAATGAGCAGTTCTTC.

This chain links TRBV9 with TRBJ1-2; tentative D call: TRBD1 (5 bases). Trimming shortened V by 3 bases and J by 7 bases, and 19 bases separated the two germline ends. Germline assignment: CDR1 SGDLS and CDR2 YYNGEE. The CDR3 has 15 amino acids. For the CDR3, the DNA is TGTGCCAGCAGCGAACGACCGACAACAGGAGCTGGCTACACCTTC. Protein sequence: CASSERPTTGAGYTF. Based on the CDR3 plus reference TRBV9 and TRBJ1-2, the full variable domain is DSGVTQTPKHLITATGQRVTLRCSPRSGDLSVYWYQQSLDQGLQFLIQYYNGEERAKGNILERFSAQQFPDLHSELNLSSLELGDSALYFCASSERPTTGAGYTFGSGTRLTVV.

In DNA, the CDR3 is TGTGCCAGCAGCACTCAAAATCCTCGGGACAGGGGAACACGTACCCACTATGGCTACACCTTC. It specifies CASSTQNPRDRGTRTHYGYTF. The rearrangement uses TRBV9 and TRBJ1-2, with TRBD1 matching 10 bases. This CDR3 has 21 residues. Germline V gene sequence: CDR1 SGDLS, CDR2 YYNGEE. V lost 4 bases and J lost 3; bases outside the gene matches: 24.

This chain's CDR3 is CAWGSGLDYGYTF. CDR3 bases: TGTGCCTGGGGCTCAGGGTTGGACTATGGCTACACCTTC. This chain connects TRBV30 to TRBJ1-2, with D possibly TRBD1 on 5 matching bases. V dropped 5 bases and J dropped 3 bases, with 13 bases sitting between them. There are 13 residues in the CDR3. Looked up from germline, CDR1 is GTSNPN and CDR2 is SVGIG (reference sequence).

This clone has just one count. The rearrangement joins TRBV7-2 to TRBJ2-5, with TRBD1 identical over 7 bases. The germline V gene has CDR1 SGHTA and CDR2 FQGNSA. J gave up 0 bases and V 3 bases, and 1 base lay outside the gene matches. The CDR3 length is 14 residues. The CDR3 loop reads CASSFGTDQETQYF. CDR3 nucleotides: TGTGCCAGCAGCTTTGGGACAGACCAAGAGACCCAGTACTTC.

The gene calls are TRBV6-1 and TRBJ2-7, with TRBD2 identical over 10 bases. CDR3 length: 17 amino acids. The V gene's germline CDR1 is MNHNS and CDR2 SASEGT. With V trimmed by 4 bases and J by 6 bases, 15 bases remained unmatched. This CDR3 reads CASSAGLADYWDPEQYF. For the CDR3, the DNA is TGTGCCAGCAGTGCCGGACTAGCGGACTACTGGGATCCCGAGCAGTACTTC.

The rearrangement joins TRBV29-1 to TRBJ1-2; a weak D match, TRBD1 (6 bases). Trimming cost V 5 bases and J 0 bases, with 19 bases left between them. The CDR3 runs 16 residues. The germline gives CDR1 SQVTM, CDR2 ANQGSEA. This CDR3 reads CSVLDRNTPSNYGYTF. CDR3 nucleotides: TGCAGCGTTTTGGACAGAAACACTCCCTCTAACTATGGCTACACCTTC.

The chain combines TRBV27 with TRBJ1-2; D perhaps matches TRBD1 (5 bases). This CDR3 contains 13 residues. Germline V lookup: CDR1 MNHEY, CDR2 SMNVEV (reference sequence). Trimming left V 4 bases short and J 5 bases short, with 11 bases between. The CDR3 is CASSWGPGYGYTF. The CDR3 DNA follows: TGTGCCAGCAGTTGGGGCCCGGGGTATGGCTACACCTTC.

Details on this clone: The germline gene is not matched at one end of the junction; a read error may be the cause. CDR3 sequence (DNA): TGTGCCAACAGTTATTGGACGCAGGGAGGCACAGATACGCAGTATTTT. This translates into CANSYWTQGGTDTQYF. This chain joins TRBV27 and TRBJ2-3, with D possibly called TRBD1 or TRBD2 (5 bases each). The CDR3 length is 16 residues. The germline gives CDR1 MNHEY, CDR2 SMNVEV (reference sequence).

This chain uses TRBV7-9 with TRBJ2-7, with unresolved D. The V and J ends lost 5 bases and 3 bases respectively, with 5 bases between them. The CDR3 has 11 amino acids. In germline, CDR1 is SEHNR, CDR2 FQNEAQ (reference sequence). The CDR3 sequence is CASSLNYEQYF. Here the CDR3 DNA reads TGTGCCAGCAGCCTTAACTACGAGCAGTACTTC.

This chain joins TRBV9 and TRBJ1-3; the D is unclear. The CDR3 runs to 17 residues. V shed 0 bases and J shed 0 bases, with 13 bases lying between them. In germline, CDR1 is SGDLS, CDR2 YYNGEE. CDR3 nucleotides: TGTGCCAGCAGCGTAGACCCCGACGCCAGCTCTGGAAACACCATATATTTT. Its protein product is CASSVDPDASSGNTIYF.

The CDR3 loop is CASKNGGSTGELFF. CDR3 DNA: TGCGCCAGCAAGAATGGTGGGAGCACCGGGGAGCTGTTTTTT. The chain combines TRBV5-1 with TRBJ2-2; a weak D match, TRBD2 (5 bases). The CDR3 has 14 residues. Looked up from germline, CDR1 is SGHRS and CDR2 is YFSETQ. V lost 6 bases and J 4 bases, leaving 13 bases between the germline ends.

The sample holds one count of this clone. The chain's CDR3 is CASTTVKGTSSYNEQFF. DNA of the CDR3: TGCGCCAGCACAACCGTTAAGGGTACTAGCTCCTACAATGAGCAGTTCTTC. V is TRBV5-1 and J is TRBJ2-1; D possibly corresponds to TRBD2 (5 bases). The V end was cut by 6 bases, the J end by 0 bases, with 19 bases between. This CDR3 spans 17 amino acids. Germline CDR1 SGHRS, CDR2 YFSETQ.

The chain carries TRBV29-1 and TRBJ1-3; D ambiguous. Germline V gene sequence: CDR1 SQVTM, CDR2 ANQGSEA. V lost 3 bases to trimming and J lost 2 bases, with 14 bases between them. The CDR3 extends over 15 amino acids. The CDR3 spells CSVESSGKTGNTIYF. CDR3 coding DNA: TGCAGCGTTGAGAGTTCGGGGAAGACTGGAAACACCATATATTTT.

CDR3 nucleotide sequence: TGCGCCAGCAGCACCGGTCGGACTAGCGGCTATACCCCATCCTCCTACAATGAGCAGTTCTTC. Its protein is CASSTGRTSGYTPSSYNEQFF. V gene TRBV4-1 combines with J gene TRBJ2-1; 10 nucleotides agree with TRBD2. With 5 bases clipped from V and 0 bases from J, the junction kept 19 bases outside the gene matches. This CDR3 spans 21 amino acids. Looked up from germline, CDR1 is MGHRA and CDR2 is YSYEKL.

This sequence joins TRBV11-2 and TRBJ2-7; D assignment may be TRBD1 or TRBD2 (5 bases each). Trimming took off 2 bases at V and 3 bases at J, with 11 bases between the two ends. The CDR3 length is 14 residues. Germline V CDR1 and CDR2: SGHAT, FQNNGV. This CDR3 reads CASSLLKGSYEQYF. DNA of the CDR3: TGTGCCAGCAGCTTATTAAAGGGGAGCTACGAGCAGTACTTC. Filled out from reference TRBV11-2 and TRBJ2-7, the complete variable domain reads EAGVAQSPRYKIIEKRQSVAFWCNPISGHATLYWYQQILGQGPKLLIQFQNNGVVDDSQLPKDRFSAERLKGVDSTLKIQPAKLEDSAVYLCASSLLKGSYEQYFGPGTRLTVT.

The gene calls are TRBV6-5 and TRBJ1-2, with D possibly being TRBD1 (6 bases). Looked up from germline, CDR1 is MNHEY and CDR2 is SVGAGI. V lost 5 bases and J lost 3, with 10 bases in between. CDR3 length: 13 amino acids. In DNA form, the CDR3 reads TGTGCCAGCAGTGGAGGGGGTTACTATGGCTACACCTTC. Encoded protein: CASSGGGYYGYTF.